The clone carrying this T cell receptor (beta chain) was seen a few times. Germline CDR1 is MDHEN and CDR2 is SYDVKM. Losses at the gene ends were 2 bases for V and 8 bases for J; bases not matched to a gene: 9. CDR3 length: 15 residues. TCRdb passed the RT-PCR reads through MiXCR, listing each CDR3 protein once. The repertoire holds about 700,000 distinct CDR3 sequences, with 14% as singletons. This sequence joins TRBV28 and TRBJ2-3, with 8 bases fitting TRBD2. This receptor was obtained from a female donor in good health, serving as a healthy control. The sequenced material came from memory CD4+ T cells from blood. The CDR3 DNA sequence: TGTGCCAGCAGTTTAGGGCGGGAGGCTTCTGGTACGCAGTATTTT. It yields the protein CASSLGREASGTQYF.